This record concerns one T cell receptor (beta chain) sequence. Its antigen is unidentified. The source of the sample is a study of blood T cells in healthy people across ages. Through a sample-barcoded 5' primer and a J-beta primer mix, a second PCR was run for about 7 to 12 cycles. TCRdb reprocessed the 5' RACE reads via MiXCR and lists one record per CDR3 protein. The sample has 450,000 to 600,000 distinct CDR3 sequences, around a quarter seen once. CDR1 and CDR2 (germline): MGHRA, YSYEKL. V dropped 4 bases and J dropped 0 bases, with 19 bases sitting between them. The CDR3 has 18 amino acids. Study conclusions and caveats: From one million sequenced T cells, diversity estimates were lower bounds.

These same records also appear under a second study, on T cells of mothers and their children. According to that study: Slightly higher overlap, not significant, was seen in related mother-child pairs than in unrelated pairs.

Sequencing was performed on blood. The clonotype originates from a boy between 2 and 10 years old in good health. This chain links TRBV4-1 with TRBJ1-5; no reliable D call. CDR3 amino acids: CASSPYYLGIYSNQPQHF. DNA of the CDR3: TGCGCCAGCAGCCCCTATTACTTGGGGATTTATAGCAATCAGCCCCAGCATTTT.